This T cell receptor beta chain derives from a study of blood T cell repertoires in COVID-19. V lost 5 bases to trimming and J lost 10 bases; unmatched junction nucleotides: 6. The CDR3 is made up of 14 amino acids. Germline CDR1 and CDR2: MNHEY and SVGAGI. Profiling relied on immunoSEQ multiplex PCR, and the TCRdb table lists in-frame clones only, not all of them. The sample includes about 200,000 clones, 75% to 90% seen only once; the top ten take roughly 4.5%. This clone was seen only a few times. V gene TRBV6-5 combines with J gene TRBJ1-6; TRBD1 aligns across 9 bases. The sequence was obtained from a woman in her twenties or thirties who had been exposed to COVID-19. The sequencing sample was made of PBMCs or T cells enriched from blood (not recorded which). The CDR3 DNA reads TGTGCCAGCAGTCCCGGACAGGGGAGATCACCCCTCCACTTT. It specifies CASSPGQGRSPLHF.